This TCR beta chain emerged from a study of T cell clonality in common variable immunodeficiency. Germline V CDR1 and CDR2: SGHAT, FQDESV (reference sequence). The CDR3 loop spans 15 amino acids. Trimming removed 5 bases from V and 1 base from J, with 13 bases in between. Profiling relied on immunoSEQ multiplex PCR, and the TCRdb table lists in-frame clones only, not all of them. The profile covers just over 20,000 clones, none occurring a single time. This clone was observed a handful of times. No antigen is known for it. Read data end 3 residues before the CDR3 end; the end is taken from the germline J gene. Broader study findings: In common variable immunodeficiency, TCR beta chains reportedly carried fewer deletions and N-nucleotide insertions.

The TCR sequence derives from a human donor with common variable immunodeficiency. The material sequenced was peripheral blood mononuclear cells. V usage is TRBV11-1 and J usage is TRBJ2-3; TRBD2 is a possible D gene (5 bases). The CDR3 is CASSRGRRGTDTQYF. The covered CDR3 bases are TGTGCCAGCAGCCGCGGGCGGCGTGGCACAGATACG.